The clone carrying this T cell receptor beta chain was observed a handful of times. The source of the sample is a study of identical twins. Using its own MiXCR run on the 5' RACE reads, TCRdb lists one record per CDR3 protein. The sample yields about 240,000 distinct CDR3 sequences, about 10% seen once. The TCR sequence derives from a man aged 45 to 65 in good health. The sample consisted of memory T cells sorted from blood.

In nucleotides, the CDR3 is TGTGCCAGCAGTTACCCCGGTTCACCCCTCCACTTT. This sequence encodes CASSYPGSPLHF. V gene TRBV6-2 or TRBV6-3 combines with J gene TRBJ1-6, with D unclear. V was trimmed by 2 bases and J by 9 bases, leaving 5 bases between them. This CDR3 is 12 amino acids long. CDR1 and CDR2 (germline): MNHEY, SVGEGT.